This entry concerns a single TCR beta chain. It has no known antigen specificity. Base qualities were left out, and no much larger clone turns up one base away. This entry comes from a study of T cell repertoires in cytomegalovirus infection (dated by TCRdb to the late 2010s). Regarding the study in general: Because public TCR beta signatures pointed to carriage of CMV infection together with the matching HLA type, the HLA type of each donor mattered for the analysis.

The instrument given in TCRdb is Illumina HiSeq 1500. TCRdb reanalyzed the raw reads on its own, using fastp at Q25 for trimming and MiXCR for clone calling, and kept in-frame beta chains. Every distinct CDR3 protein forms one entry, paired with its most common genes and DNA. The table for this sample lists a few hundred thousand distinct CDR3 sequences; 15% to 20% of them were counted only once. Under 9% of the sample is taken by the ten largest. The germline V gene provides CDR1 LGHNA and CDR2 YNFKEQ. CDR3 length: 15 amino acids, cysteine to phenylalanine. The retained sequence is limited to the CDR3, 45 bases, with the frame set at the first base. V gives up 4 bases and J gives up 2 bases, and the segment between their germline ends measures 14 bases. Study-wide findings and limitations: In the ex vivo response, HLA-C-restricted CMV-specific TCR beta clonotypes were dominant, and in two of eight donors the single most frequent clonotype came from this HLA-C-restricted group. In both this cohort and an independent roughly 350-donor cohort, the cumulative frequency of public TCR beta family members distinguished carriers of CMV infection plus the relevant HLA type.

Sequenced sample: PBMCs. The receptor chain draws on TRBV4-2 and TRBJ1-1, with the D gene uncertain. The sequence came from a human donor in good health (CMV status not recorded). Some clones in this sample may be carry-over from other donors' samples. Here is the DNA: TGTGCCAGCAGCCCCAAGGAGGGAGGTAACACTGAAGCTTTCTTT. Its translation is CASSPKEGGNTEAFF.